This TCR beta chain was sequenced for a study of control samples from healthy donors and cancer patients. TCRdb's table, derived via immunoSEQ multiplex PCR, lists solely in-frame clones and lacks some. The sample lists about 93,000 clones; about 85% were seen once. This CDR3 is built from 14 residues. V was pared by 5 bases and J by 4 bases, with 12 bases between. Germline V gene lookup returns CDR1 SGHTA and CDR2 FQGNSA. The chain uses TRBV7-2 and TRBJ1-5; D is uncertain. Sequenced input: blood. This sequence originates from a woman in her 70s in good health. CDR3 DNA: TGTGCCAGCAGCCTAACCCGGCCAAATCAGCCCCAGCATTTT. This translates into CASSLTRPNQPQHF.